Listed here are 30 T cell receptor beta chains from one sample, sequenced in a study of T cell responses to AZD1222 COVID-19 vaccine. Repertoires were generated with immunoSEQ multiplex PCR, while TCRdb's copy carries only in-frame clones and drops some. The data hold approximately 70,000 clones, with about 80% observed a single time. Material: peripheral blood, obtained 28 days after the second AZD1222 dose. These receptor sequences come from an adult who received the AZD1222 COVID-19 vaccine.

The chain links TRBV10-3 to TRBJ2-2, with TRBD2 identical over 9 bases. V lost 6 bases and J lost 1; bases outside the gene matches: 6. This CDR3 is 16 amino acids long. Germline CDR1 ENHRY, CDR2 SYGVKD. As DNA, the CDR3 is TGTGCCATCAGGGAAGGAGCGGGGGGGAACACCGGGGAGCTGTTTTTT. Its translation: CAIREGAGGNTGELFF.

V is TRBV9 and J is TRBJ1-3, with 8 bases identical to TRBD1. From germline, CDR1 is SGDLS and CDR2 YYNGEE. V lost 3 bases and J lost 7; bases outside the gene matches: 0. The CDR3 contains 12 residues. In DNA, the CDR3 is TGTGCCAGCAGCGGACAGGGGAACACCATATATTTT. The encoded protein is CASSGQGNTIYF.

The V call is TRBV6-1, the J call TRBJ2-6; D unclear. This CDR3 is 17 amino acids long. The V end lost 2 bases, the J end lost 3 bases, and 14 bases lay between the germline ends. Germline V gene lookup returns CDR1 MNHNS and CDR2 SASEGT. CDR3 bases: TGTGCCAGCAGTGAATACAACAGCCCCTTTGGGGCCAACGTCCTGACTTTC. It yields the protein CASSEYNSPFGANVLTF.

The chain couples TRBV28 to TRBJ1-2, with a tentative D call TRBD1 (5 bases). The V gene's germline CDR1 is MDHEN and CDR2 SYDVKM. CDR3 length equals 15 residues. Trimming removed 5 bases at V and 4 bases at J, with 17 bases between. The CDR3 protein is CASSTQQGQGYGYTF. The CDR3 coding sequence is TGTGCCAGCAGTACTCAACAAGGGCAGGGCTATGGCTACACCTTC.

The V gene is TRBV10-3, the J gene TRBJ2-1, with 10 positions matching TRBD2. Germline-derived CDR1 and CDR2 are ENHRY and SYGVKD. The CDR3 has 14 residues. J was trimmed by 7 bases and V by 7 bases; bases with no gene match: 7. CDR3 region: CAIKPSGGANEQFF. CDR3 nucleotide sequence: TGTGCCATCAAACCGAGCGGGGGGGCTAATGAGCAGTTCTTC.

This CDR3 reads CASSYSRVGADEAFF. Written as DNA, the CDR3 is TGTGCCAGCAGTTACTCGCGGGTTGGGGCCGATGAAGCTTTCTTT. The chain combines TRBV6-6 with TRBJ1-1; perhaps TRBD1 as D (5 bases). V shed 0 bases and J shed 7 bases, with 15 bases lying between them. Germline values: CDR1 MNHNY, CDR2 SVGAGI (reference sequence). This CDR3 is 15 amino acids long.

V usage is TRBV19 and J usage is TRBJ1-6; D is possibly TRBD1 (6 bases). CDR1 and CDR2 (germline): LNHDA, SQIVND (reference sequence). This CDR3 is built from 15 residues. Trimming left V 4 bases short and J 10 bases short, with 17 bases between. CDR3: CASSKEITGRSPLHF. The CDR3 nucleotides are TGTGCCAGTAGTAAGGAAATTACAGGGCGCTCACCCCTCCACTTT.

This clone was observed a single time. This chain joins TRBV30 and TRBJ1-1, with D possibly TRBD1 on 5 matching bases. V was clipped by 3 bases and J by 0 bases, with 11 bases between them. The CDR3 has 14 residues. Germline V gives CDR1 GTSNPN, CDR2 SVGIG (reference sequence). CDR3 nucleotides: TGTGCCTGGAGCCCGGGACGGATGAACACTGAAGCTTTCTTT. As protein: CAWSPGRMNTEAFF.

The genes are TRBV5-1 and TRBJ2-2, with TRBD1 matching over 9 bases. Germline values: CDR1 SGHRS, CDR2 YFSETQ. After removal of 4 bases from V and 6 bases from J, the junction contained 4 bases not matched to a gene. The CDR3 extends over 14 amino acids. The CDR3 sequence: CASSDRDRAGELFF. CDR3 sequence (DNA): TGCGCCAGCAGCGACCGGGACAGGGCCGGGGAGCTGTTTTTT.

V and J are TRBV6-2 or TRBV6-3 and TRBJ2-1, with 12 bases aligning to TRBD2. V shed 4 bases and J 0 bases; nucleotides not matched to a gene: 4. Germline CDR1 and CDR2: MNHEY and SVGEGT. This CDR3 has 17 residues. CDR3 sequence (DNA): TGTGCCAGCAGTTGGGCACTAGCGGGGGGCTCCTACAATGAGCAGTTCTTC. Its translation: CASSWALAGGSYNEQFF.

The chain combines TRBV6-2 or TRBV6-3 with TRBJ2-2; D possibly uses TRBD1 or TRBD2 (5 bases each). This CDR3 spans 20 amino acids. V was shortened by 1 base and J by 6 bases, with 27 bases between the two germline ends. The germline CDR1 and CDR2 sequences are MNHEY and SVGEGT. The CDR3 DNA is TGTGCCAGCAGTTACTATAATCGTCTTGGCCGTTTCTCGGGGCCCGGGGAGCTGTTTTTT. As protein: CASSYYNRLGRFSGPGELFF.

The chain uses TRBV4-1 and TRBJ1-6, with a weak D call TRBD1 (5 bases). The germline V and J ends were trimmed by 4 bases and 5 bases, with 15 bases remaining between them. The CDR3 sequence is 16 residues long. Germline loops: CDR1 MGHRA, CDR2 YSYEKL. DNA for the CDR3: TGCGCCAGCAGCCGGTTCCGGGACGGAGATAATTCACCCCTCCACTTT. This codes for CASSRFRDGDNSPLHF.

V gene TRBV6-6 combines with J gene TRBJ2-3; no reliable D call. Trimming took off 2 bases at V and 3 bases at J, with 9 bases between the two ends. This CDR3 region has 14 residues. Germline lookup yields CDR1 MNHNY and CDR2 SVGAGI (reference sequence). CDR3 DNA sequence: TGTGCCAGCAGTTACAGCTTTGGAACAGATACGCAGTATTTT. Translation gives CASSYSFGTDTQYF.

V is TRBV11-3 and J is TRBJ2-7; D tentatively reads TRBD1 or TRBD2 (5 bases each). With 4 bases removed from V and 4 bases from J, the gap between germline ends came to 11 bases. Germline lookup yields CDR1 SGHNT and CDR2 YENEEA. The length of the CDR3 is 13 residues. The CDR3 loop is CASSSGPLYEQYF. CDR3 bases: TGTGCCAGCAGCTCGGGACCACTATACGAGCAGTACTTC.

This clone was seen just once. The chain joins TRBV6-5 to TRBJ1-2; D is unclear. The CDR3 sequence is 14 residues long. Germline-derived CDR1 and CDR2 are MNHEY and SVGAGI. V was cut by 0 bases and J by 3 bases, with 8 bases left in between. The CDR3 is CASSYSPGYYGYTF. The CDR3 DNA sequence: TGTGCCAGCAGTTACTCCCCCGGCTACTATGGCTACACCTTC.

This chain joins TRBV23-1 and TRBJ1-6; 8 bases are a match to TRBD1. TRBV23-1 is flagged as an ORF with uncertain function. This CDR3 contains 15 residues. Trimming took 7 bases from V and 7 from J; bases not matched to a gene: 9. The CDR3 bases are TGCGCCAGCACTACGACAGGGGTCCACAATTCACCCCTCCACTTT. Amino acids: CASTTTGVHNSPLHF.

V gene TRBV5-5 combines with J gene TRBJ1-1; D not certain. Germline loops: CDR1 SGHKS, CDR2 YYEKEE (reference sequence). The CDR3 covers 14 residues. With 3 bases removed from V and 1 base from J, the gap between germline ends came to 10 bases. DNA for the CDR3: TGTGCCAGCAGCTCCTCAGGTGAGAACACTGAAGCTTTCTTT. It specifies CASSSSGENTEAFF.

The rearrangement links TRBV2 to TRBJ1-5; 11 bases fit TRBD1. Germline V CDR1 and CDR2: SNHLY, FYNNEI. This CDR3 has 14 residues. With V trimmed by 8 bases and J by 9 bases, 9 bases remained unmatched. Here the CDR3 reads CASEAGTGGMPQHF. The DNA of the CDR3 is TGTGCCAGCGAGGCCGGGACAGGGGGTATGCCCCAGCATTTT.

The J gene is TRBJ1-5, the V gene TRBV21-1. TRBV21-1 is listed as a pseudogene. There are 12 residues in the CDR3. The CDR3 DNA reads TGTGCCAGCAGCAAAGCTAGGCAGCCCCAGCATTTT. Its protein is CASSKARQPQHF.

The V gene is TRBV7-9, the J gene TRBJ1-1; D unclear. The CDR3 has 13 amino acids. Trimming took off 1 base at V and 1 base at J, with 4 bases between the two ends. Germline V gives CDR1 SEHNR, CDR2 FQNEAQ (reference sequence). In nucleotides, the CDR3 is TGTGCCAGCAGCTTAGGAGCGAACACTGAAGCTTTCTTT. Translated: CASSLGANTEAFF.

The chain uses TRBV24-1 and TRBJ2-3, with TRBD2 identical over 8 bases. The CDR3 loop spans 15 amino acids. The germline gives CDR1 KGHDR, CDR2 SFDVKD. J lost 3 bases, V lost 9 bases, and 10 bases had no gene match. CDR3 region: CATSRGGGLTDTQYF. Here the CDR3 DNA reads TGTGCCACCTCCCGGGGGGGCGGTCTGACAGATACGCAGTATTTT.

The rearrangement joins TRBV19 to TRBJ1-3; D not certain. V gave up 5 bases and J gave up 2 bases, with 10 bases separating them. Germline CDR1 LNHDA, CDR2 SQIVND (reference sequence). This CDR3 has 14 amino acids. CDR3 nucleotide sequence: TGTGCCAGTAGTCGGGTCGGGCCTGGAAACACCATATATTTT. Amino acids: CASSRVGPGNTIYF. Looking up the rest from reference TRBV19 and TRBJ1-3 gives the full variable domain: DGGITQSPKYLFRKEGQNVTLSCEQNLNHDAMYWYRQDPGQGLRLIYYSQIVNDFQKGDIAEGYSVSREKKESFPLTVTSAQKNPTAFYLCASSRVGPGNTIYFGEGSWLTVV.

The CDR3 coding sequence is TGTGCCAGTAGACCGGGACAGAGGATGAACACTGAAGCTTTCTTT. Protein sequence: CASRPGQRMNTEAFF. This chain uses TRBV19 with TRBJ1-1; TRBD1 agrees at 7 bases. The V gene end was trimmed by 6 bases and the J gene end by 0 bases; junction bases not matched to a gene: 7. The CDR3 contains 15 residues. In germline, CDR1 is LNHDA, CDR2 SQIVND (reference sequence).

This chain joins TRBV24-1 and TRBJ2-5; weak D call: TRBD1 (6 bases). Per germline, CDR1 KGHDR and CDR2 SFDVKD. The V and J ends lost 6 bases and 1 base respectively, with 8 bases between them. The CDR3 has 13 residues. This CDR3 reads CATSRGGQETQYF. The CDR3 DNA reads TGTGCCACCAGTCGAGGGGGCCAAGAGACCCAGTACTTC.

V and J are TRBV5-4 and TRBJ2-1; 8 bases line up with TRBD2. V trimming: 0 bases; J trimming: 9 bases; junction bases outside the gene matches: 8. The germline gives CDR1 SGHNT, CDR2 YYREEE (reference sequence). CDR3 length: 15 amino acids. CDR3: CASSLEPRGVSEQFF. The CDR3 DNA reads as TGTGCCAGCAGCTTGGAACCGCGGGGGGTGAGTGAGCAGTTCTTC.

CDR3 region: CASSQEGGGGHYNEQFF. As DNA, the CDR3 is TGCGCCAGCAGCCAAGAAGGCGGGGGGGGCCACTACAATGAGCAGTTCTTC. The chain combines TRBV4-3 with TRBJ2-1; 9 bases agree with TRBD2. J gave up 3 bases and V 0 bases, and 6 bases lay outside the gene matches. The CDR3 covers 17 residues. Germline CDR1 is LGHNA and CDR2 is YSLEER.

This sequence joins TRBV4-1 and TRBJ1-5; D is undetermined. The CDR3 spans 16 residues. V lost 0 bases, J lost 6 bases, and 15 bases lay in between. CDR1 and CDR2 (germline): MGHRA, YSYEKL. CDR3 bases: TGCGCCAGCAGCCAAGATTGGGCAAGCATAGCTCAGCCCCAGCATTTT. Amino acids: CASSQDWASIAQPQHF.

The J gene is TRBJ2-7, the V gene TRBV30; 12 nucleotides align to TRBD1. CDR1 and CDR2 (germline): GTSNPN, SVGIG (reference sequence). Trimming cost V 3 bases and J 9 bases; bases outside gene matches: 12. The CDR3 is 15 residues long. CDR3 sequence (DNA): TGTGCCTGGAGGAAACCGGGACAGGGGGCGTCTGTGCAGTACTTC. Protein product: CAWRKPGQGASVQYF.

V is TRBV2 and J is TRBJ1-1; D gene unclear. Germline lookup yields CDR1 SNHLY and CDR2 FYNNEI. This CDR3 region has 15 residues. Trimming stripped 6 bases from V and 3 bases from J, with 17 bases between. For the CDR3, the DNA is TGTGCCAGCAGGACTGATGTCACTTGGGACACTGAAGCTTTCTTT. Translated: CASRTDVTWDTEAFF.

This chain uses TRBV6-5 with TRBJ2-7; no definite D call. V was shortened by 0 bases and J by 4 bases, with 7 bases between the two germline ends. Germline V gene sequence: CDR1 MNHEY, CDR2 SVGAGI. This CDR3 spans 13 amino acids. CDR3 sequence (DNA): TGTGCCAGCAGTTACTCCACATTGTACGAGCAGTACTTC. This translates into CASSYSTLYEQYF.